Listed below are T cell receptor beta chains from one sample, sequenced in a study of cytomegalovirus exposure and HLA in healthy donors. Clones were sequenced by immunoSEQ multiplex PCR, and TCRdb holds only the in-frame ones, with some missing. The profile shows 99,000 or so clones, less than 85% of them singletons. Sequenced: PBMCs. These receptors came from a woman aged 18-30 years in good health and CMV-seropositive. The CDR3 runs from the conserved cysteine through the conserved F or W.

v_call: TRBV10-3
cdr3_aa: CAILTQTGGYTF

v_call: TRBV28
cdr3_aa: CASSMSGVMNTEAFF

v_call: TRBV28
cdr3_aa: CASSFNSPRDSSSGNTIYF

v_call: TRBV28
cdr3_aa: CASSQWERTPDKQYF

v_call: TRBV9
cdr3_aa: CASSMTGNSEQYF

v_call: TRBV10-2
cdr3_aa: CASRDRGNEQFF

v_call: TRBV19
cdr3_aa: CASSTPTGTHTF

v_call: TRBV30
cdr3_aa: CAWSVMGLGGYTF

v_call: TRBV6-4
cdr3_aa: CASSEVAERGEQFF

v_call: TRBV11-2
cdr3_aa: CASSLEGGSYNEQFF

v_call: TRBV6-6
cdr3_aa: CASSYSRSRLDYGYTF

v_call: TRBV4-1
cdr3_aa: CASSFRGLNTEAFF

v_call: TRBV13
cdr3_aa: CASSPGQADNEKLFF

v_call: TRBV25-1
cdr3_aa: CASSETGDNSPLHF

v_call: TRBV2
cdr3_aa: CASRGGQGETQYF

v_call: TRBV6-1
cdr3_aa: CASREVPGGPQHF